One sample yielded the 6 T cell receptor beta chains listed below, sequenced in a study of tumor-infiltrating lymphocytes in primary liver carcinoma. Constant-region priming of around 500 ng total RNA yielded TCR beta cDNA. Nested multiplex PCR, run for three rounds with slightly modified ARM-PCR, yielded TCR beta libraries. For around 11 cycles apiece, the opening two PCR rounds ran with TRBV1-TRBV30 forward primers and a C-beta reverse primer. Each CDR3 protein is one row after TCRdb ran MiXCR on the multiplex PCR reads. The sample has 90,000 to 150,000 distinct CDR3 sequences, around 65% seen once. RNA and DNA were co-extracted from around 20-30 mg of unsorted bulk tissue. The source material was tumor-adjacent normal liver tissue. These TCRs come from a woman aged 60-70 years with primary liver carcinoma and hepatitis B virus infection.

A remark on this clonotype: Germline is not matched at one junction end, which may reflect a read error. This sequence joins TRBV29-1 and TRBJ1-1; tentative D call: TRBD1 (6 bases). The CDR3 is made up of 12 amino acids. Germline V gene data show CDR1 as SQVTM and CDR2 as ANQGSEA. The CDR3 reads CIVEGGKVEAFF. The CDR3 DNA follows: TGCATCGTTGAGGGGGGGAAGGTTGAAGCTTTCTTT.

This clonotype appeared once. With a much larger clone just one base away, this may be a read error. The V and J genes are TRBV28 and TRBJ1-1; D may be TRBD1 (6 bases). This CDR3 is built from 15 residues. Germline-derived CDR1 and CDR2 are MDHEN and SYDVKM. The CDR3 sequence: CASSSTGGENTEVFF. In DNA, the CDR3 is TGTGCCAGCAGTTCGACAGGCGGTGAGAACACTGAAGTTTTCTTT.

CDR3 in amino acids: CASSVGGAGGTYEQYF. The DNA of the CDR3 is TGTGCCAGCAGTGTTGGGGGGGCGGGAGGTACATACGAGCAGTACTTC. This chain joins TRBV28 and TRBJ2-7; 8 nucleotides agree with TRBD2. Trimming at V came to 5 bases and at J to 4 bases, leaving 13 bases not matched to a gene. In germline, CDR1 is MDHEN, CDR2 SYDVKM. The CDR3 extends over 16 amino acids. Complete variable domain (other parts from reference TRBV28 and TRBJ2-7): DVKVTQSSRYLVKRTGEKVFLECVQDMDHENMFWYRQDPGLGLRLIYFSYDVKMKEKGDIPEGYSVSREKKERFSLILESASTNQTSMYLCASSVGGAGGTYEQYFGPGTRLTVT.

Remarks on this clonotype: This sequence may be a read error, since a much larger clone differs from it by one base. The rearrangement joins TRBV7-8 to TRBJ2-1; D perhaps matches TRBD2 (6 bases). The CDR3 length is 15 residues. CDR1 is SGHVS, CDR2 FQNEAQ, per germline. With 5 bases removed from V and 2 bases from J, the gap between germline ends came to 13 bases. In DNA form, the CDR3 reads TGTGCCAGCAGCAACGGGGACTCCCCCTACAATGAGCAGTTCTTC. It translates to CASSNGDSPYNEQFF.

The chain combines TRBV11-2 with TRBJ2-1; 10 nucleotides agree with TRBD2. CDR3 length: 16 residues. Germline-derived CDR1 and CDR2 are SGHAT and FQNNGV. CDR3 in DNA: TGTGTAAGCAGCTACGGAGCTAGCGGGGGATACAATGAGCAGTTCTTC. Its translation is CVSSYGASGGYNEQFF.

This clonotype was seen at least ten times. The chain employs TRBV7-9 and TRBJ2-7, with D unresolved. The germline V and J ends were trimmed by 0 bases and 3 bases, with 15 bases remaining between them. CDR3 length: 16 amino acids. The germline V gene has CDR1 SEHNR and CDR2 FQNEAQ (reference sequence). DNA of the CDR3: TGTGCCAGCAGCTTAGCGCTAAGAGGAATATTCTACGAGCAGTACTTC. It is translated as CASSLALRGIFYEQYF.